The rows below give T cell receptor beta chains drawn from one sample of a study of blood T cells in healthy people across ages. TCRdb re-analysed the 5' RACE reads in MiXCR, keeping a single row per CDR3 protein. The sample shows roughly 700,000 distinct CDR3 sequences, approximately 25% of them seen only once. This same sample was also taken into another study, of T cells of mothers and their children.

Specimen: blood. The receptors originated from a boy aged 5-17 years in good health. CDR3s leave out the opening cysteine and the closing phenylalanine or tryptophan. Each record gives: V gene, clone size, J gene, CDR3 protein. The size of a clone is reported for some rows only, either as once, few or many, or as a class for expanded clones.

>TRBV5-4|NA|TRBJ2-3
ASSLVATDTQY
>TRBV4-1|few|TRBJ1-5
ASSRALFQPQH
>TRBV6-5|few|TRBJ2-5
ASSFLSGGLAEQETQY
>TRBV24-1|NA|TRBJ2-1
ATSDVPGQGDGAYNEQF
>TRBV12-3/TRBV12-4|NA|TRBJ1-6
ASSLNAPRANSPLH
>TRBV12-3/TRBV12-4|few|NA
ASSPRRGALIGEQY
>TRBV6-5|NA|TRBJ2-7
ASSYLPTSGRLENEQY
>TRBV6-1|many|TRBJ2-2
ASRRDRLTGELF
>TRBV20-1|few|TRBJ2-1
SAPRPLGHNEQF
>TRBV29-1|NA|TRBJ2-2
SVGWPANTGELF
>TRBV12-3/TRBV12-4|few|TRBJ2-1
ASRRTSGSINEQF
>TRBV7-3|NA|TRBJ2-1
ASSLPGTSFDEQF
>TRBV9|few|TRBJ2-7
ASSGEPGHSSYEQY
>TRBV12-3/TRBV12-4|few|TRBJ2-7
ASSLSGRLLDEQY
>TRBV28|NA|TRBJ2-3
ASSPTSGRGSDTQY
>TRBV6-5|NA|TRBJ1-3
ASSYGNTGNTIY
>TRBV7-3|few|TRBJ1-4
ASSFIGATKGEKLF
>TRBV12-3/TRBV12-4|few|TRBJ2-3
ASSLGRRTDTQY
>TRBV15|few|TRBJ2-7
ATSREPGANEQY
>TRBV5-1|many|TRBJ2-5
ASSLDLEETQY
>TRBV12-3/TRBV12-4|NA|TRBJ2-5
ASSSDPGEAQY
>TRBV4-1|NA|TRBJ2-1
ASSQDALHNEQF
>TRBV29-1|few|TRBJ2-3
SVGGVLTDTQY
>TRBV2|NA|TRBJ1-1
ASRLTGGGTEAF
>TRBV27|few|TRBJ1-1
ASRRTSPMNTEAF
>TRBV7-8|NA|TRBJ1-4
ASSAKTSIVGEKLF
>TRBV24-1|few|TRBJ2-1
ATSDGSGSYPF
>TRBV5-6|NA|TRBJ2-5
ASSSGQSWVTAQY
>TRBV7-2|few|TRBJ2-5
ASSGSGTQETQY
>TRBV15|few|TRBJ1-1
ATSPPTGSIWGTEAF
>TRBV6-1|NA|TRBJ2-7
ASSEARLQGGGYEQY
>TRBV7-2|NA|TRBJ1-4
ASSPDILHEKLF
>TRBV4-2|NA|TRBJ2-1
ASSQTPASGTINEQF
>TRBV19|NA|TRBJ2-7
ASSIDLPGTYEQY
>TRBV29-1|few|TRBJ2-1
SLPTPRNEQF
>TRBV4-1|NA|TRBJ2-5
ASSQGGKETQY
>TRBV28|NA|TRBJ1-5
ASSAGDNQPQH
>TRBV7-8|NA|TRBJ2-3
ASSLASGTTNTDTQY
>TRBV6-2/TRBV6-3|few|TRBJ2-7
ASSTDRQISREQY
>TRBV19|NA|TRBJ2-7
ASSMGLAGGNEQY
>TRBV2|NA|TRBJ1-4
ASSWDRGGEKLF
>TRBV18|few|TRBJ2-5
ASSAKGGPGETQY
>TRBV19|few|TRBJ2-2
ASSSGLARGLGTGELF